This TCR beta chain originates from a study of T cell responses to AZD1222 COVID-19 vaccine. The sample holds one count of this clone. Antigen: not known. Trimming removed 5 bases from V and 0 bases from J; junction bases left unmatched: 4. The CDR3 covers 15 residues. Germline lookup yields CDR1 MNHEY and CDR2 SVGAGI. Whole-study findings and limits: Baseline antibody screening turned up just 6 or 7 seropositive AZD1222 recipients.

TCRdb keeps only in-frame clones here, not all; method: immunoSEQ multiplex PCR. The sample yields around 70,000 clones, 85% seen once. The sequence was collected from an adult in good health. V is TRBV6-5 and J is TRBJ2-1; TRBD2 agrees at 7 bases. The source material was peripheral blood, sampled on day 0 of AZD1222 vaccination. The CDR3 here is CASSPSGFSYNEQFF. DNA for the CDR3: TGTGCCAGCAGTCCTAGCGGCTTCTCCTACAATGAGCAGTTCTTC.